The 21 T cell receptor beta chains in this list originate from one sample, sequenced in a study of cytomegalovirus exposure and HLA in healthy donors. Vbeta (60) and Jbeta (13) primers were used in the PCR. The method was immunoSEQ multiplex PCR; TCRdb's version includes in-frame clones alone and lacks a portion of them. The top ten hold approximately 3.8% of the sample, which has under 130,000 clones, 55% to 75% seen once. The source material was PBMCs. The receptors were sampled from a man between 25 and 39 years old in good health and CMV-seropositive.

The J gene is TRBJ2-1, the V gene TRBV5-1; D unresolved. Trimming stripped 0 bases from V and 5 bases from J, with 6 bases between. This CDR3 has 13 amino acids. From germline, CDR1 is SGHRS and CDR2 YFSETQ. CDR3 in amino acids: CASSLVPNNEQFF. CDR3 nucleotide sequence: TGCGCCAGCAGCTTGGTCCCCAACAATGAGCAGTTCTTC.

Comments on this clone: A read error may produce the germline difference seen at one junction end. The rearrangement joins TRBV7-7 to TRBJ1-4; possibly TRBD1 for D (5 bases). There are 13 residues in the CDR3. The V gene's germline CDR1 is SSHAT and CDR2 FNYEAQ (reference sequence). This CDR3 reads CASSRDWNEKLFF. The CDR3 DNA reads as TGTGCTAGCAGCCGGGACTGGAATGAAAAACTGTTTTTT.

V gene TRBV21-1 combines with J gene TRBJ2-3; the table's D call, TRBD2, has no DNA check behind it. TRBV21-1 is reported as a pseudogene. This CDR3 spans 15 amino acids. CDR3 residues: CASSKAPEGTDTQYF. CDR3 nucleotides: TGTGCCAGCAGCAAAGCGCCGGAGGGCACAGATACGCAGTATTTT.

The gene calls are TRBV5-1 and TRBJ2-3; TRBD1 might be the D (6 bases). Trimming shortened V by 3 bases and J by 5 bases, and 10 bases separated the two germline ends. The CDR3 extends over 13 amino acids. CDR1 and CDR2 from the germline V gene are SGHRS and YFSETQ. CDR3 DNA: TGCGCCAGCAGCTCAACAGGGAGAGATACGCAGTATTTT. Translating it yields CASSSTGRDTQYF.

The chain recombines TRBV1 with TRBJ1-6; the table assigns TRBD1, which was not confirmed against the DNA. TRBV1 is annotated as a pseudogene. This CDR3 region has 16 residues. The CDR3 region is CTSSQDGTGVDSPLHF. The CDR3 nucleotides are TGCACCAGCAGCCAAGATGGGACAGGGGTTGATTCACCCCTCCACTTT.

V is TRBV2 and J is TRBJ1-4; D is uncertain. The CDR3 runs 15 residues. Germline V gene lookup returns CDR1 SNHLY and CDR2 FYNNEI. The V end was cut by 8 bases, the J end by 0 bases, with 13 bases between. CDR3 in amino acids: CASGGGQATNEKLFF. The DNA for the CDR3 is TGTGCCAGCGGAGGAGGGCAAGCAACTAATGAAAAACTGTTTTTT. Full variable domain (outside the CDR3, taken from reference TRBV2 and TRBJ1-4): EPEVTQTPSHQVTQMGQEVILRCVPISNHLYFYWYRQILGQKVEFLVSFYNNEISEKSEIFDDQFSVERPDGSNFTLKIRSTKLEDSAMYFCASGGGQATNEKLFFGSGTQLSVL.

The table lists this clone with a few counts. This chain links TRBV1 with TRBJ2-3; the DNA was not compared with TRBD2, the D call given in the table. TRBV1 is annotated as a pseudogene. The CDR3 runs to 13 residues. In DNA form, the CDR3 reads TGCACCAGCAGCCAAGATCCCGTAGATACGCAGTATTTT. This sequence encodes CTSSQDPVDTQYF.

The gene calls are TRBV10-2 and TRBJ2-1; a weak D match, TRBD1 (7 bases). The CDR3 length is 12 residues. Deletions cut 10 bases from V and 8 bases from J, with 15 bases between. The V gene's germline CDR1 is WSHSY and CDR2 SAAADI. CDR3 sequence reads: CAIETGRYEQFF. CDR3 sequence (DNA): TGCGCCATTGAGACAGGGAGGTATGAGCAGTTCTTC.

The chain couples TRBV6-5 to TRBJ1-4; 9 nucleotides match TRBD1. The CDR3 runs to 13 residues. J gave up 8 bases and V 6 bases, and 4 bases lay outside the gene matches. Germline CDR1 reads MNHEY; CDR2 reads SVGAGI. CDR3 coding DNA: TGTGCCAGCAGGGCCGGGACAGGGGAAAAACTGTTTTTT. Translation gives CASRAGTGEKLFF.

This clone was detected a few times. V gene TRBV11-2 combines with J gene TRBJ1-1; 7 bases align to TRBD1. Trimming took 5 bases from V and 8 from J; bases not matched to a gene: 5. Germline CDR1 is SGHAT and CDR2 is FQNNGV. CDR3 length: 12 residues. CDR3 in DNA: TGTGCCAGCAGCCCGCCGGGACAGGAAGCTTTCTTT. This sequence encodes CASSPPGQEAFF.

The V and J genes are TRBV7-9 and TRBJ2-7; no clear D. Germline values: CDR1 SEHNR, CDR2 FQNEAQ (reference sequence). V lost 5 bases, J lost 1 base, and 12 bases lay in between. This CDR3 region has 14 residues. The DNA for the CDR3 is TGTGCCAGCAGCCCCGCGACACCGTCCTACGAGCAGTACTTC. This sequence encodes CASSPATPSYEQYF.

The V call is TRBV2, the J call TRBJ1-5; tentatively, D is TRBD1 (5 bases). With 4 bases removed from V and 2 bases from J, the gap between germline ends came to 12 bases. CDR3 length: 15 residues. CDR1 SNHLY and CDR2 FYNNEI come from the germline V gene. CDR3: CASSAGAEGNQPQHF. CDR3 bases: TGTGCCAGCAGTGCTGGGGCAGAGGGCAATCAGCCCCAGCATTTT.

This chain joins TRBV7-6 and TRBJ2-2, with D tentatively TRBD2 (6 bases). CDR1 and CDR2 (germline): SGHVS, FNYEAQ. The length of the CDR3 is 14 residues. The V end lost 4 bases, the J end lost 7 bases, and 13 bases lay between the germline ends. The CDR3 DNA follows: TGTGCCAGCAGCTCCGGGACGGGAGTCGGGGAGCTGTTTTTT. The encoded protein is CASSSGTGVGELFF.

Here the CDR3 reads CASSLAGSYEQYF. The CDR3 DNA reads TGTGCCAGCAGTCTTGCAGGGTCCTACGAGCAGTACTTC. V gene TRBV6-6 combines with J gene TRBJ2-7; perhaps TRBD1 as D (5 bases). The CDR3 runs to 13 residues. The germline V gene encodes CDR1 MNHNY and CDR2 SVGAGI (reference sequence). The V end lost 5 bases, the J end lost 1 base, and 9 bases lay between the germline ends.

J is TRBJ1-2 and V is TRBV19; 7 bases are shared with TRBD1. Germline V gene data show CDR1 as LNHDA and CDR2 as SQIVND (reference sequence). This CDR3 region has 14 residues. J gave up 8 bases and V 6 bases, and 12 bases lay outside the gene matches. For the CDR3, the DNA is TGTGCCAGTAGCCTTAGGGGGACAGAAGGGGGCTACACCTTC. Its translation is CASSLRGTEGGYTF.

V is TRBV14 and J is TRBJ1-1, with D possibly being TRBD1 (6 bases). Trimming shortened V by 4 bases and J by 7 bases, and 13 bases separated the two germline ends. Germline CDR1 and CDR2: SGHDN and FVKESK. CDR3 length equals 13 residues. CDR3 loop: CASSRQASGEAFF. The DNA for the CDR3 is TGTGCCAGCAGCCGACAGGCCTCTGGTGAAGCTTTCTTT.

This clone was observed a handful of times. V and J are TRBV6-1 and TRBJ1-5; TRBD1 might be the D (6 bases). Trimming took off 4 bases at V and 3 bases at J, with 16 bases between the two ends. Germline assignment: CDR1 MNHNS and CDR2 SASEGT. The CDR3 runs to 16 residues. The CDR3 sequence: CASSAHGGDINQPQHF. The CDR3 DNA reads TGTGCCAGCAGTGCCCACGGGGGGGACATCAATCAGCCCCAGCATTTT.

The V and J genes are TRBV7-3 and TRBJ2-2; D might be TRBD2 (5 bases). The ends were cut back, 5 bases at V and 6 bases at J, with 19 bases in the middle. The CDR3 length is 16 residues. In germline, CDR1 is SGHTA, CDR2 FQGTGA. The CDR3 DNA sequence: TGTGCCAGCAGCCCACTCGCATATTTGGGAGCCGGGGAGCTGTTTTTT. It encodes CASSPLAYLGAGELFF.

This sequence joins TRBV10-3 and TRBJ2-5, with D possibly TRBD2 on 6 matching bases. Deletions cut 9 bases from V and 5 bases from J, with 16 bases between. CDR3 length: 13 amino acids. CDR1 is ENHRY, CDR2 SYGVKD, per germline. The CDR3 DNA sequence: TGTGCCATGGCCCCCTCGGGGGTGGAGACCCAGTACTTC. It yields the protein CAMAPSGVETQYF.

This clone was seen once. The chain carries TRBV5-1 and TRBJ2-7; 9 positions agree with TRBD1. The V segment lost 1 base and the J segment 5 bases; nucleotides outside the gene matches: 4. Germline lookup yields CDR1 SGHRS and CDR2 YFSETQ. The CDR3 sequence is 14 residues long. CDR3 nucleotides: TGCGCCAGCAGCTTGAGGACAGGGGCTAACGAGCAGTACTTC. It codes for CASSLRTGANEQYF. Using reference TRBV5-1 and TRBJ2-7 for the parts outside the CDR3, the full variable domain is KAGVTQTPRYLIKTRGQQVTLSCSPISGHRSVSWYQQTPGQGLQFLFEYFSETQRNKGNFPGRFSGRQFSNSRSEMNVSTLELGDSALYLCASSLRTGANEQYFGPGTRLTVT.

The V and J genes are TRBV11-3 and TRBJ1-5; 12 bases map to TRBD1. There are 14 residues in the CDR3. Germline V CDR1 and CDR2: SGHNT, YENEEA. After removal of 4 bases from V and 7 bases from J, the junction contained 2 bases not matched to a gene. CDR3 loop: CASSSGTGGQPQHF. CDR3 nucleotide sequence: TGTGCCAGCAGCTCCGGGACAGGGGGCCAGCCCCAGCATTTT. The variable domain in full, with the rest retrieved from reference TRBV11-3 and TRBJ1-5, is EAGVVQSPRYKIIEKKQPVAFWCNPISGHNTLYWYLQNLGQGPELLIRYENEEAVDDSQLPKDRFSAERLKGVDSTLKIQPAELGDSAVYLCASSSGTGGQPQHFGDGTRLSIL.